The 29 T cell receptor beta chains listed next were all sequenced from one sample in a study of early T cells in non-severe SARS-CoV-2 infection. TCRdb processed the 5' RACE reads anew with MiXCR; each CDR3 protein has one entry. The table records approximately 100,000 distinct CDR3 sequences, roughly 9.6% of them present only once. Source material: whole blood. The receptors stem from an adult who was a healthcare worker with PCR-confirmed SARS-CoV-2 infection or an uninfected control (not recorded which).

At least ten counts were recorded for this clonotype. The chain uses TRBV5-4 and TRBJ2-7; 10 positions agree with TRBD2. The germline V gene encodes CDR1 SGHNT and CDR2 YYREEE (reference sequence). The CDR3 has 14 amino acids. J lost 3 bases, V lost 2 bases, and 2 bases had no gene match. For the CDR3, the DNA is TGTGCCAGCAGCTTCAGGACTAGCGGCTACGAGCAGTACTTC. Its translation: CASSFRTSGYEQYF.

In this sample, this clonotype turned up a few times. The chain employs TRBV7-9 and TRBJ2-6; D remains ambiguous. The germline V and J ends were trimmed by 6 bases and 4 bases, with 7 bases remaining between them. This CDR3 contains 13 residues. Germline CDR1 and CDR2: SEHNR and FQNEAQ (reference sequence). The CDR3 nucleotides read TGTGCCAGCAGGGCAGCAGGGGCCAACGTCCTGACTTTC. Translating it yields CASRAAGANVLTF.

This clonotype occurred many times. The chain links TRBV29-1 to TRBJ2-5; unclear D gene. The germline V gene has CDR1 SQVTM and CDR2 ANQGSEA. The ends were cut back, 8 bases at V and 6 bases at J, with 13 bases in the middle. CDR3 size: 11 residues. The CDR3 DNA reads TGCAGCCACCCATTGGGCCAGACCCAGTACTTC. Translating gives CSHPLGQTQYF.

A remark on this clonotype: This may arise from a read error, as a much more abundant clone is one base away. CDR3 DNA sequence: TGCAGTGCTAGAGATAATAAGAAGGACTCAGATACGCAGTATTTT. Amino acids: CSARDNKKDSDTQYF. The chain is built from TRBV20-1 and TRBJ2-3, with D perhaps matching TRBD2 (5 bases). Germline V gene sequence: CDR1 DFQATT, CDR2 SNEGSKA (reference sequence). CDR3 length equals 15 residues. Trimming pared 0 bases from V and 4 bases from J, leaving 14 bases between.

In its sample, this clonotype was seen many times. This chain joins TRBV4-1 and TRBJ2-5; D unresolved. Trimming took off 3 bases at V and 1 base at J, with 3 bases between the two ends. CDR3 length: 12 residues. The V gene's germline CDR1 is MGHRA and CDR2 YSYEKL. In DNA, the CDR3 is TGCGCCAGCAGCCACCCCCAAGAGACCCAGTACTTC. It encodes CASSHPQETQYF.

The J gene is TRBJ2-3, the V gene TRBV6-4, with 7 bases aligning to TRBD2. Germline assignment: CDR1 MRHNA and CDR2 SNTAGT. V was clipped by 3 bases and J by 5 bases; unmatched bases: 11. The CDR3 sequence is 16 residues long. CDR3 protein: CASSEGPGVAGDTQYF. CDR3 DNA: TGTGCCAGCAGTGAGGGCCCAGGAGTAGCGGGAGATACGCAGTATTTT.

This clonotype was observed many times. V usage is TRBV29-1 and J usage is TRBJ2-5; 9 bases map to TRBD1. CDR3 length: 13 amino acids. CDR1 is SQVTM, CDR2 ANQGSEA, per germline. After removal of 6 bases from V and 5 bases from J, the junction contained 7 bases not matched to a gene. This CDR3 reads CSVRDRALETQYF. Here the CDR3 DNA reads TGCAGCGTCCGGGACAGGGCTTTGGAGACCCAGTACTTC.

The chain has TRBV27 and TRBJ2-3, with D possibly being TRBD1 (5 bases). Germline V gene lookup returns CDR1 MNHEY and CDR2 SMNVEV (reference sequence). V was cut by 1 base and J by 4 bases, with 6 bases left in between. CDR3 length equals 13 residues. The chain's CDR3 is CASSLLGADTQYF. CDR3 in DNA: TGTGCCAGCAGTTTATTAGGGGCAGATACGCAGTATTTT.

This clonotype was counted a few times. The gene calls are TRBV12-5 and TRBJ1-2; D gene ambiguous. The CDR3 consists of 12 residues. V was trimmed by 8 bases and J by 2 bases, leaving 9 bases between them. Germline V gene data show CDR1 as LGHNT and CDR2 as FRNRAP. The DNA of the CDR3 is TGTGCTAGTAAAGGGTGGAACTATGGCTACACCTTC. This translates into CASKGWNYGYTF.

This clonotype has more than one count but fewer than ten. The V and J genes are TRBV12-3 or TRBV12-4 and TRBJ2-2; perhaps TRBD1 as D (6 bases). The CDR3 sequence is 14 residues long. The V end lost 7 bases, the J end lost 6 bases, and 15 bases lay between the germline ends. CDR3 loop: CASTIQGDAGELFF. The CDR3 bases are TGTGCCAGCACCATACAGGGTGACGCCGGGGAGCTGTTTTTT.

This clonotype has a handful of counts. The rearrangement joins TRBV10-3 to TRBJ1-1, with D possibly TRBD1 on 5 matching bases. The CDR3 totals 13 residues. Germline CDR1 ENHRY, CDR2 SYGVKD. V was shortened by 6 bases and J by 6 bases, with 14 bases between the two germline ends. Here the CDR3 reads CAIRSREIAEAFF. The CDR3 DNA sequence: TGTGCCATCAGGTCCAGGGAAATCGCTGAAGCTTTCTTT.

The chain couples TRBV2 to TRBJ2-6; no definite D call. CDR1 and CDR2 (germline): SNHLY, FYNNEI. CDR3 length: 15 amino acids. With 6 bases removed from V and 0 bases from J, the gap between germline ends came to 9 bases. The chain's CDR3 is CASRGLVSGANVLTF. CDR3 nucleotide sequence: TGTGCCAGCAGGGGCCTTGTCTCTGGGGCCAACGTCCTGACTTTC.

V usage is TRBV18 and J usage is TRBJ1-1; 12 bases map to TRBD1. Trimming at V came to 3 bases and at J to 5 bases, leaving 7 bases not matched to a gene. The CDR3 loop spans 16 amino acids. Germline CDR1 KGHSH, CDR2 LQKENI. CDR3 loop: CASSPGTGGLETEAFF. DNA of the CDR3: TGTGCCAGCTCACCGGGGACAGGGGGCTTGGAGACTGAAGCTTTCTTT.

V usage is TRBV28 and J usage is TRBJ1-5; D remains ambiguous. This CDR3 spans 15 amino acids. Germline V gene data show CDR1 as MDHEN and CDR2 as SYDVKM. Trimming shortened V by 3 bases and J by 0 bases, and 9 bases separated the two germline ends. CDR3 sequence reads: CASSFRTFSNQPQHF. The CDR3 DNA is TGTGCCAGCAGTTTTCGCACATTTAGCAATCAGCCCCAGCATTTT.

The sample holds many counts of this clonotype. V is TRBV10-1 and J is TRBJ2-5; 11 nucleotides align to TRBD2. Per the germline V gene, CDR1 is WNHNN and CDR2 is SYGVQD (reference sequence). V was clipped by 0 bases and J by 3 bases; unmatched bases: 3. CDR3 size: 16 residues. The CDR3 is CASSESLAGGEETQYF. In nucleotides, the CDR3 is TGCGCCAGCAGTGAGTCCCTAGCGGGAGGTGAAGAGACCCAGTACTTC.

This clonotype was seen at least ten times. This rearrangement joins TRBV13 to TRBJ2-3, with unresolved D. The CDR3 is 15 amino acids. Germline V gene data show CDR1 as PRHDT and CDR2 as FYEKMQ (reference sequence). With 7 bases removed from V and 3 bases from J, the gap between germline ends came to 17 bases. CDR3 residues: CASNLGRLETDTQYF. The CDR3 DNA is TGTGCCAGCAACCTAGGGCGACTGGAGACAGATACGCAGTATTTT.

The chain has TRBV7-9 and TRBJ2-7, with D perhaps given as TRBD1 or TRBD2 (5 bases each). Germline values: CDR1 SEHNR, CDR2 FQNEAQ (reference sequence). There are 14 residues in the CDR3. Trimming shortened V by 6 bases and J by 5 bases, and 17 bases separated the two germline ends. CDR3 sequence reads: CASRSGHSPHEQYF. Here the CDR3 DNA reads TGTGCCAGCAGAAGCGGACACAGCCCCCACGAGCAGTACTTC.

The rearrangement uses TRBV30 and TRBJ2-3; 8 positions agree with TRBD2. V dropped 0 bases and J dropped 3; count of bases not matched to a gene: 14. CDR3 size: 18 residues. Germline V gene data show CDR1 as GTSNPN and CDR2 as SVGIG (reference sequence). CDR3 in amino acids: CAWSVSRRTSLRTDTQYF. CDR3 coding DNA: TGTGCCTGGAGTGTCTCCCGACGGACTAGCCTGAGGACAGATACGCAGTATTTT.

Ten or more counts support this clonotype. The chain couples TRBV2 to TRBJ1-5; D is unresolved. CDR3 length: 16 amino acids. Trimming cost V 1 base and J 0 bases, with 10 bases left between them. Germline lookup yields CDR1 SNHLY and CDR2 FYNNEI. The CDR3 DNA sequence: TGTGCCAGCAGTGAAGGCCAGGAAGGTAGCAATCAGCCCCAGCATTTT. Protein: CASSEGQEGSNQPQHF. Combining the CDR3 with reference TRBV2 and TRBJ1-5 gives the whole variable domain EPEVTQTPSHQVTQMGQEVILRCVPISNHLYFYWYRQILGQKVEFLVSFYNNEISEKSEIFDDQFSVERPDGSNFTLKIRSTKLEDSAMYFCASSEGQEGSNQPQHFGDGTRLSIL.

Ten or more counts support this clonotype. J is TRBJ1-2 and V is TRBV7-2; the D is unclear. V was shortened by 5 bases and J by 3 bases, with 19 bases between the two germline ends. Germline V gene data show CDR1 as SGHTA and CDR2 as FQGNSA. The CDR3 contains 16 residues. CDR3 sequence: CASSVTVQVFDYGYTF. The DNA for the CDR3 is TGTGCCAGCAGCGTAACGGTTCAGGTGTTTGACTATGGCTACACCTTC.

This clonotype was recorded at least ten times. J is TRBJ2-3 and V is TRBV7-9, with a tentative D call TRBD1 (5 bases). Per the germline V gene, CDR1 is SEHNR and CDR2 is FQNEAQ (reference sequence). Deletions cut 3 bases from V and 0 bases from J, with 10 bases between. This CDR3 comprises 15 residues. CDR3 protein: CASSLGRVSTDTQYF. Written as DNA, the CDR3 is TGTGCCAGCAGCTTGGGCAGGGTCAGCACAGATACGCAGTATTTT.

The sample holds a few counts of this clonotype. V is TRBV6-1 and J is TRBJ1-1; 12 nucleotides agree with TRBD1. The V and J ends lost 8 bases and 7 bases, in that order; junction bases with no gene match: 11. Germline V gives CDR1 MNHNS, CDR2 SASEGT. This CDR3 has 15 residues. CDR3 nucleotides: TGTGCCAGCTTGACGGAAGGGACAGGGGGCCGTGAAGCTTTCTTT. This sequence encodes CASLTEGTGGREAFF.

This clonotype was detected ten times or more. The rearrangement joins TRBV3-1 to TRBJ2-1, with TRBD1 as a possible D gene (5 bases). CDR1 is LGHDT and CDR2 is YNNKEL in the germline V gene (reference sequence). Trimming took off 2 bases at V and 0 bases at J, with 14 bases between the two ends. CDR3 length: 17 amino acids. The CDR3 here is CASSQTFAGRSYNEQFF. The DNA for the CDR3 is TGTGCCAGCAGCCAAACATTCGCAGGGCGCTCCTACAATGAGCAGTTCTTC.

This clonotype showed up just a few times. The rearrangement uses TRBV6-2 or TRBV6-3 and TRBJ1-5; D gene ambiguous. The CDR3 has 12 residues. The germline V and J ends were trimmed by 5 bases and 6 bases, with 8 bases remaining between them. Germline assignment: CDR1 MNHEY and CDR2 SVGEGT. The CDR3: CASSTIRQPQHF. The CDR3 region has the DNA TGTGCCAGCAGTACCATCCGTCAGCCCCAGCATTTT.

This clonotype was seen ten or more times. At one end the junction does not follow the germline gene, possibly because of a read error. The chain employs TRBV7-7 and TRBJ2-2; no clear D. Germline V gene data show CDR1 as SSHAT and CDR2 as FNYEAQ (reference sequence). This CDR3 comprises 14 residues. CDR3: CASTLGTNTGELFF. The DNA for the CDR3 is TGTGCTAGCACCTTGGGAACGAACACCGGGGAGCTGTTTTTT.

This clonotype was seen more than once but under ten times. J is TRBJ2-7 and V is TRBV18; 10 nucleotides line up with TRBD1. Trimming took 3 bases from V and 7 from J; bases not matched to a gene: 3. The CDR3 length is 13 residues. Germline V gives CDR1 KGHSH, CDR2 LQKENI. The CDR3 nucleotides are TGTGCCAGCTCACCGACAGGGGGCTGGGAGCAGTACTTC. This codes for CASSPTGGWEQYF.

This clonotype came up many times. The chain has TRBV5-1 and TRBJ2-3, with D tentatively TRBD2 (5 bases). Germline CDR1 reads SGHRS; CDR2 reads YFSETQ. Deletions cut 0 bases from V and 4 bases from J, with 12 bases between. The CDR3 is made up of 15 amino acids. CDR3 protein: CASSLAVRRADTQYF. In DNA form, the CDR3 reads TGCGCCAGCAGCTTGGCCGTCAGGCGGGCAGATACGCAGTATTTT.

The chain carries TRBV20-1 and TRBJ2-3; D call uncertain. The germline V and J ends were trimmed by 1 base and 1 base, with 9 bases remaining between them. This CDR3 region has 14 residues. CDR1 DFQATT and CDR2 SNEGSKA come from the germline V gene (reference sequence). CDR3: CSARASRGTDTQYF. The CDR3 nucleotides read TGCAGTGCTAGAGCAAGTAGGGGCACAGATACGCAGTATTTT.

This clonotype was seen a handful of times. The genes are TRBV6-5 and TRBJ2-5; D unresolved. Germline lookup yields CDR1 MNHEY and CDR2 SVGAGI. Trimming stripped 1 base from V and 4 bases from J, with 10 bases between. The CDR3 is 14 amino acids. CDR3 sequence reads: CASSYFSARETQYF. The CDR3, as DNA: TGTGCCAGCAGTTACTTCTCGGCGAGAGAGACCCAGTACTTC.